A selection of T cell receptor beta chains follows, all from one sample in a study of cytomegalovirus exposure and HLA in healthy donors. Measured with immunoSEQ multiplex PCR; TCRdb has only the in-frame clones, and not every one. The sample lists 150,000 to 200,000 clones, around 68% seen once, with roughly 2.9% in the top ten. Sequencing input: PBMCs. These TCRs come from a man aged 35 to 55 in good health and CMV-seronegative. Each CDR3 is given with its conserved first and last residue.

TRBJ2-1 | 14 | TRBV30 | CAWLTGGGYNEQFF
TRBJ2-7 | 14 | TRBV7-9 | CASSYGTGGDEQYF
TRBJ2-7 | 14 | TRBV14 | CASSPLALSYEQYF
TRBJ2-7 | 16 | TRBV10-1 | CASRTFGASGRYEQYF
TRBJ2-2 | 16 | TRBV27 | CASSFSGGSYAGELFF
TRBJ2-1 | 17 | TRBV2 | CASSSLVRRGSYNEQFF
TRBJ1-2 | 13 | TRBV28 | CASSRERVRGYTF
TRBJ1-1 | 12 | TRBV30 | CAWSVMGTEAFF
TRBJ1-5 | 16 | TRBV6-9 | CASSVTGGEGNQPQHF
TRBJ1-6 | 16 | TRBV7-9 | CSSSPPGAGGNSPLHF
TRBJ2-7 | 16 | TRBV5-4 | CASSPGQANSIHEQYF
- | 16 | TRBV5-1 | CASSLAPGQGFYEQYF
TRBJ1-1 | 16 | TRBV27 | CASSLKQGGEPLEAFF
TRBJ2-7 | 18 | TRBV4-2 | CASSRQVAIQDNYYEQYF
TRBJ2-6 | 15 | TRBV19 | CASTGLYSGANVLTF
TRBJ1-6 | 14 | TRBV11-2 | CASSPDRVRSPLHF
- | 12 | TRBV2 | CASRGHSYEQYF
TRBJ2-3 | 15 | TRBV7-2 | CASSLDPGYTDTQYF
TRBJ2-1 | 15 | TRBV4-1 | CASSNRDSSYNEQFF
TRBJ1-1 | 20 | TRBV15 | CATSRETWKGTYTLNTEAFF
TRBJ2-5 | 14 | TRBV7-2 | CASSSRGPGETQYF
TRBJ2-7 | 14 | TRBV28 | CASSLVGPSYEQYF
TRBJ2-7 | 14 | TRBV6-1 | CASSLAGEGYEQYF
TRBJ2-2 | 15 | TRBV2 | CASRKTGQYTGELFF
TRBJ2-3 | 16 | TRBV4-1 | CASSQGGRGYTDTQYF
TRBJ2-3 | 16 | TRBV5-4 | CASSFGAGEGTDTQYF
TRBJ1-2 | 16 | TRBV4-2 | CASSQGGTGSRYGYTF
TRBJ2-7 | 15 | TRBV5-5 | CASSPRAGPNYEQYF
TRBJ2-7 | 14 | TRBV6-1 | CASIPGQGGHEQYF
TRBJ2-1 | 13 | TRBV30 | CAWKVLEYNEQFF
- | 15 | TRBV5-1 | CASSSLTTGTYEQYF
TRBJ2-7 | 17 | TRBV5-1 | CASSLDPTGVTSYEQYF
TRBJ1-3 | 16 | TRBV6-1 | CASSESLYNSGNTIYF
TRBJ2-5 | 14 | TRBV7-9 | CASSRPTGGETQYF
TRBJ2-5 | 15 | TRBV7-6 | CASSLARGEQETQYF
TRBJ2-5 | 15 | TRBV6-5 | CASSSAGGLGETQYF
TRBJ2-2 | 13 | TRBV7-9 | CSSSFRGTGELFF
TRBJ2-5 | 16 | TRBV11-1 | CASSPRLAGRRETQYF
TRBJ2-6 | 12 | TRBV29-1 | CSVSPGANVLTF
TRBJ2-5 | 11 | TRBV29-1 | CSVEAGETQYF
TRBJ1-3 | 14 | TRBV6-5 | CASSEGSSGNTIYF
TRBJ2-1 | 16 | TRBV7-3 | CASSLFGTGTFDEQFF
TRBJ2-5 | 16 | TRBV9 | CASSVATGAGRETQYF
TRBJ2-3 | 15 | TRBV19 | CASSYQAGGPDTQYF
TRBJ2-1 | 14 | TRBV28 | CATLLGGSYNEQFF
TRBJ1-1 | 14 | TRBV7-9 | CSSSLGAMNTEAFF
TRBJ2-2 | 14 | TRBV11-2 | CASSHGGNTGELFF
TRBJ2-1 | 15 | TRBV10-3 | CAISPLAGDGNEQFF
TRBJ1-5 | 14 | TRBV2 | CASSVDGSNQPQHF
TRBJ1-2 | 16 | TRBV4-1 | CASSQLPGQSIYGYTF
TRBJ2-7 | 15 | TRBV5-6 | CASGFSDRSTYEQYF
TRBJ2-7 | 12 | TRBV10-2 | CATGHDPYEQYF
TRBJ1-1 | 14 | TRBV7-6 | CASIRTEGNTEAFF
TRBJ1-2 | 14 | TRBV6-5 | CASSWTGLSRGYTF
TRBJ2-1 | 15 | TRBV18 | CASSPLRGQVGEQFF
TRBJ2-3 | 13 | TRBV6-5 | CASRRGGPGTQYF
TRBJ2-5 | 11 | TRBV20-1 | CSDQFGETQYF